These T cell receptor beta chains were read from a single sample in a study of beta chain features in type 1 diabetes. Assay: immunoSEQ multiplex PCR; the TCRdb copy retains only in-frame clones and omits some. The sample has about 340,000 clones, approximately 15% seen once; the top ten hold 0.015%. The source material was naive CD4+ T cells from blood. The receptors derive from a woman under 30 with type 1 diabetes. Both conserved end residues are part of each CDR3. The order of the fields is V gene, J gene, CDR3 protein.

TRBV5-1	TRBJ2-7	CASSKRTNSYEQYF
TRBV5-4	TRBJ2-1	CASSLGHEQFF
TRBV6-5	TRBJ1-2	CASSYSGMGPYGYTF
TRBV4-2	TRBJ2-1	CASSQIGSGTSGRGGYNEQFF
TRBV7-3	TRBJ2-3	CASSVVAGTDTQYF
TRBV25-1	TRBJ2-1	CASSEASGRFTDEQFF
TRBV10-2	TRBJ2-7	CASSTGQGIAYEQYF
TRBV9	TRBJ2-7	CASSAWLAYEQYF
TRBV7-9	TRBJ1-1	CASSPSWSNTEAFF
TRBV7-2	TRBJ1-5	CASSPRQFSNQPQHF
TRBV7-9	TRBJ2-6	CASSPSRGFGANVLTF
TRBV6-6	TRBJ1-5	CASRGQFSNQPQHF
TRBV5-4	TRBJ2-5	CASSFGGIGTQYF
TRBV18	TRBJ2-3	CASSPTRTDTQYF
TRBV14	TRBJ2-3	CASSQGPGVTDTQYF
TRBV27	TRBJ2-5	CASSFATGGGETQYF
TRBV20-1	TRBJ2-1	CSAGGGNEQFF
TRBV30	TRBJ2-1	CAWRGLAGVRQFF
TRBV7-8	TRBJ2-5	CASSLQPGAVETQYF
TRBV6-1	TRBJ2-2	CASSGRSGRGNTGELFF
TRBV30	TRBJ2-3	CAWSPTAGNTQYF
TRBV6-5	TRBJ1-1	CASSRYRGTEAFF
TRBV6-5	TRBJ2-3	CASSYSTATDTQYF
TRBV7-2	TRBJ2-3	CASSPRLGAFMQYF
TRBV5-6	TRBJ2-1	CASSLEAGGLSYNEQFF
TRBV5-4	TRBJ2-7	CASSVPGRDRGEEQYF
TRBV29-1	TRBJ2-3	CSVSRDISTDTQYF
TRBV5-1	TRBJ1-6	CASSLETGANSPLHF
TRBV5-1	TRBJ2-1	CASSFPSGTSRHEQFF
TRBV29-1	TRBJ1-1	CSVGQGVTEAFF
TRBV15	TRBJ2-3	CATSPGGRTDTQYF
TRBV9	TRBJ2-3	CASSVVNSLYTDTQYF